The 27 T cell receptor beta chains presented below share a single source sample, sequenced in a study of breast tumors, draining lymph nodes, adjacent tissues. Samples came from axillary lymph nodes draining the breast cancer. One entry per CDR3 protein, called by TCRdb with MiXCR from the multiplex PCR reads. The sample yields 200,000 to 300,000 distinct CDR3 sequences, 30% seen once. Sequencing used axillary lymph node tissue. The receptors shown here come from a female donor with breast cancer. Some clones in this sample may be carry-over from other donors' samples.

This clonotype was seen ten or more times. The chain joins TRBV20-1 to TRBJ1-2, with TRBD1 identical over 7 bases. V lost 4 bases, J lost 7 bases, and 12 bases stayed unmatched. This CDR3 spans 14 amino acids. CDR1 and CDR2 from the germline V gene are DFQATT and SNEGSKA (reference sequence). Here the CDR3 reads CSAMEGARGGGYTF. The CDR3 nucleotides read TGCAGTGCTATGGAGGGGGCCAGGGGCGGTGGCTACACCTTC.

A word on this clonotype: The CDR3 does not close with the conserved phenylalanine or tryptophan, likely indicating a read error. The limits of the CDR3 on the DNA are not certain, so only TCRdb's listed CDR3 is given. The V call is TRBV7-8, the J call TRBJ2-2. CDR1 and CDR2 (germline): SGHVS, FQNEAQ. Ends included, the CDR3 has 16 residues. CDR3 protein: CASSPQAGWNTGELDL.

The rearrangement joins TRBV6-2 or TRBV6-3 to TRBJ2-1, with a possible D match to TRBD1 (5 bases). The CDR3 runs to 14 residues. CDR1 MNHEY and CDR2 SVGEGT come from the germline V gene. Trimming left V 6 bases short and J 2 bases short, with 11 bases between. The CDR3 DNA sequence: TGTGCCAGCAGCCTCCAGGGCGCCTACAATGAGCAGTTCTTC. It translates to CASSLQGAYNEQFF.

V usage is TRBV5-1 and J usage is TRBJ2-1; D unclear. V lost 0 bases and J lost 9, with 10 bases in between. Germline CDR1 reads SGHRS; CDR2 reads YFSETQ. The CDR3 extends over 13 amino acids. DNA of the CDR3: TGCGCCAGCAGCTTGGTTCAGTATCGTGAGCAGTTCTTC. Its protein is CASSLVQYREQFF.

The CDR3 sequence: CASSLYGPGQGDGYTF. The CDR3 region has the DNA TGTGCCAGCAGTCTTTATGGACCGGGACAGGGGGATGGCTACACCTTC. The chain links TRBV28 to TRBJ1-2; the match to TRBD1 covers 11 bases. J was trimmed by 6 bases and V by 5 bases; bases with no gene match: 11. The CDR3 loop spans 16 amino acids. Germline-derived CDR1 and CDR2 are MDHEN and SYDVKM.

A few counts support this clonotype. The genes are TRBV30 and TRBJ2-7; 9 positions agree with TRBD1. Germline CDR1 GTSNPN, CDR2 SVGIG (reference sequence). With 2 bases clipped from V and 3 bases from J, the junction kept 5 bases outside the gene matches. CDR3 size: 14 residues. The CDR3 protein is CAWSRQDRGYEQYF. The CDR3 bases are TGTGCCTGGAGTCGCCAGGACAGGGGCTACGAGCAGTACTTC.

This clonotype has ten or more counts. The chain couples TRBV24-1 to TRBJ1-5, with D unclear. Germline CDR1 KGHDR, CDR2 SFDVKD. The CDR3 covers 15 residues. V was trimmed by 4 bases and J by 6 bases, leaving 15 bases between them. The CDR3 loop reads CATSDPRGAGQPQHF. CDR3 DNA sequence: TGTGCCACCAGTGACCCACGCGGAGCGGGTCAGCCCCAGCATTTT.

This clonotype was seen many times. The chain carries TRBV6-5 and TRBJ1-5; 8 bases agree with TRBD1. The CDR3 is 14 residues long. Germline V gene lookup returns CDR1 MNHEY and CDR2 SVGAGI. Trimming took 5 bases from V and 4 from J; bases not matched to a gene: 4. DNA of the CDR3: TGTGCCAGCAGTCGGACAGGGAGGAATCAGCCCCAGCATTTT. Its protein product is CASSRTGRNQPQHF.

To note about this clonotype: This may be a read error: a much more frequent sequence differs by one nucleotide. This chain links TRBV11-3 with TRBJ2-1, with no clear D. The CDR3 contains 14 residues. Germline CDR1 is SGHNT and CDR2 is YENEEA. This CDR3 is CASSSTTSSNEQFF. The CDR3 DNA reads TGTGCCAGCAGCTCCACGACGTCCTCCAATGAGCAGTTCTTC.

There are many counts of this clonotype. This rearrangement joins TRBV4-2 to TRBJ2-7, with 11 bases fitting TRBD2. The germline CDR1 and CDR2 sequences are LGHNA and YNFKEQ. V lost 4 bases, J lost 2 bases, and 13 bases stayed unmatched. The CDR3 is 18 amino acids. CDR3 sequence: CASSRDSMASGGTYEQYF. The CDR3 DNA reads as TGTGCCAGCAGCCGTGACTCCATGGCTAGCGGGGGGACCTACGAGCAGTACTTC.

In regard to this clonotype: A much larger clone differs from this one at a single base, so this may be a read error. The CDR3 DNA sequence: TGTGCCAGCAGTTTCGCTAGCGGCCAAGAGACCCAGTACTTC. Its protein product is CASSFASGQETQYF. V gene TRBV12-3 or TRBV12-4 combines with J gene TRBJ2-7; the match to TRBD2 covers 7 bases. The J call may not be correct, given that the DNA end is closer to TRBJ2-5. This CDR3 has 14 residues.

This clonotype has ten or more counts. The V call is TRBV9, the J call TRBJ1-2; 7 bases map to TRBD1. The germline V gene has CDR1 SGDLS and CDR2 YYNGEE. CDR3 length equals 13 residues. J gave up 4 bases and V 4 bases, and 4 bases lay outside the gene matches. The CDR3 reads CASSPGQRYGYTF. The CDR3 DNA reads as TGTGCCAGCAGCCCGGGACAGCGCTATGGCTACACCTTC.

On this clonotype: Being one base from a much bigger clone, this may be a read error. The V and J genes are TRBV20-1 and TRBJ1-2, with D unclear. CDR3 length: 14 residues. V shed 1 base and J shed 7 bases, with 16 bases lying between them. Germline V lookup: CDR1 DFQATT, CDR2 SNEGSKA (reference sequence). The CDR3 DNA follows: TGCAGTGCTAGAGTCCCCGACGCGGCTTCTGGCTACACCTTC. It is translated as CSARVPDAASGYTF.

The genes are TRBV7-3 and TRBJ2-1; 11 positions agree with TRBD2. From germline, CDR1 is SGHTA and CDR2 FQGTGA. J lost 7 bases, V lost 5 bases, and 10 bases had no gene match. The CDR3 runs 16 residues. CDR3 nucleotide sequence: TGTGCCAGCAGCAGAAATCTAGCGGGAGGACAGAATGAGCAGTTCTTC. Translation gives CASSRNLAGGQNEQFF.

Concerning this clonotype itself: Being one base from a much bigger clone, this may be a read error. The genes are TRBV24-1 and TRBJ2-1; D is perhaps TRBD1 or TRBD2 (5 bases each). The germline CDR1 and CDR2 sequences are KGHDR and SFDVKD. CDR3 length: 17 residues. CDR3 loop: CATGDVGTRSSYNEQFF. The DNA of the CDR3 is TGTGCCACCGGTGATGTCGGGACGAGGAGCTCCTACAATGAGCAGTTCTTC.

The table lists this clonotype with a few counts. This may stem from a read error, because a much larger clone lies one nucleotide away. V usage is TRBV6-1 and J usage is TRBJ1-6, with unresolved D. V dropped 5 bases and J dropped 10 bases, with 12 bases sitting between them. From germline, CDR1 is MNHNS and CDR2 SASEGT. The CDR3 has 13 residues. CDR3: CASSHLRESPLHF. The CDR3 DNA sequence: TGTGCCAGCAGTCATCTTCGGGAGTCACCCCTCCACTTT.

A word on this clonotype: This likely comes from a read error, as the CDR3 has no conserved phenylalanine or tryptophan at its end. The CDR3 spells CASSVSGAGTEAFC. CDR3 nucleotides: TGTGCCAGCAGCGTCTCAGGGGCGGGCACTGAAGCTTTCTGT. The chain is built from TRBV7-9 and TRBJ1-1; possibly TRBD1 for D (6 bases). V shed 5 bases and J shed 4 bases, with 14 bases lying between them. The CDR3 consists of 14 residues. In germline, CDR1 is SEHNR, CDR2 FQNEAQ (reference sequence).

This clonotype was counted ten times or more. The gene calls are TRBV6-2 or TRBV6-3 and TRBJ2-1; D remains unclear. Germline V gene lookup returns CDR1 MNHEY and CDR2 SVGEGT. Trimming cost V 5 bases and J 0 bases, with 5 bases left between them. This CDR3 contains 13 residues. The CDR3 nucleotides are TGTGCCAGCAGTATGAGCTCCTACAATGAGCAGTTCTTC. This encodes CASSMSSYNEQFF.

The rearrangement links TRBV6-1 to TRBJ2-7; D is perhaps TRBD1 or TRBD2 (5 bases each). Germline-derived CDR1 and CDR2 are MNHNS and SASEGT. This CDR3 has 12 residues. Trimming shortened V by 3 bases and J by 7 bases, and 10 bases separated the two germline ends. CDR3 nucleotide sequence: TGTGCCAGCAGTGATGCAGGGACGGAGCAGTACTTC. Its translation: CASSDAGTEQYF.

In regard to this clonotype: The CDR3 carries no conserved terminal phenylalanine or tryptophan, so it likely arises from a read error. This rearrangement joins TRBV15 to TRBJ2-3; D remains unclear. The CDR3 is 13 residues long. From germline, CDR1 is LNHNV and CDR2 YYDKDF (reference sequence). The CDR3 nucleotides read TGCGCCACCAGCAGTACGACTTTGGATACGCAGTATCTT. It codes for CATSSTTLDTQYL.

This clonotype has more than one count but fewer than ten. The chain uses TRBV11-3 and TRBJ2-7; D is uncertain. The CDR3 has 15 amino acids. The ends were cut back, 1 base at V and 2 bases at J, with 12 bases in the middle. CDR1 and CDR2 (germline): SGHNT, YENEEA. The CDR3 DNA follows: TGTGCCAGCAGCTTAGTTGGTGGCGCAACCTACGAGCAGTACTTC. It yields the protein CASSLVGGATYEQYF.

Concerning this clonotype itself: Its ends do not fully match the called genes, so a read error is possible. V gene TRBV20-1 combines with J gene TRBJ1-1; D is possibly TRBD1 (6 bases). Germline assignment: CDR1 DFQATT and CDR2 SNEGSKA (reference sequence). CDR3 length: 12 residues. The CDR3 is CTASRGPTEASF. DNA of the CDR3: TGCACCGCGAGCAGGGGTCCCACTGAAGCTTCCTTT.

The chain joins TRBV20-1 to TRBJ2-7; TRBD1 aligns across 9 bases. V was clipped by 1 base and J by 6 bases; unmatched bases: 7. CDR3 length: 14 amino acids. The germline gives CDR1 DFQATT, CDR2 SNEGSKA (reference sequence). The CDR3: CSARVLGQGSEQYF. The CDR3 coding sequence is TGCAGTGCTAGAGTATTGGGACAGGGATCCGAGCAGTACTTC.

This clonotype has ten or more counts. The chain employs TRBV6-5 and TRBJ2-2, with D uncertain. The V gene's germline CDR1 is MNHEY and CDR2 SVGAGI. Between the trimmed V and J ends, which lost 7 bases and 2 bases, there was a span of 5 bases. The CDR3 has 12 residues. The CDR3, as DNA: TGTGCCAGCATTAAAAACACCGGGGAGCTGTTTTTT. Protein product: CASIKNTGELFF.

This clonotype was observed many times. The chain has TRBV20-1 and TRBJ1-4; 9 nucleotides line up with TRBD1. CDR1 is DFQATT, CDR2 SNEGSKA, per germline (reference sequence). This CDR3 is built from 17 residues. J was trimmed by 3 bases and V by 0 bases; bases with no gene match: 8. The CDR3 DNA reads TGCAGTGCTAGAGACGGGACAGGGCACTCAGCTAATGAAAAACTGTTTTTT. It specifies CSARDGTGHSANEKLFF.

Concerning this clonotype itself: A read error may be the cause here, since a much bigger clone is one base away. The rearrangement links TRBV11-2 to TRBJ2-5, with 9 nucleotides matching TRBD2. Per the germline V gene, CDR1 is SGHAT and CDR2 is FQNNGV. V shed 5 bases, J shed 1 base, and the junction held 8 bases outside the gene matches. The CDR3 runs to 16 residues. The CDR3 DNA sequence: TGTGCCAGCAGCCCCCGACTAGCGGCCTCCCAAGAGACCCAGTACTTC. Protein: CASSPRLAASQETQYF. The full variable domain, in which reference TRBV11-2 and TRBJ2-5 provide the parts outside the CDR3, is EAGVAQSPRYKIIEKRQSVAFWCNPISGHATLYWYQQILGQGPKLLIQFQNNGVVDDSQLPKDRFSAERLKGVDSTLKIQPAKLEDSAVYLCASSPRLAASQETQYFGPGTRLLVL.

This clonotype was counted at least ten times. The CDR3 end shows no conserved phenylalanine or tryptophan, and so a read error is likely. This chain connects TRBV7-2 to TRBJ2-7; D uncertain. Germline-derived CDR1 and CDR2 are SGHTA and FQGNSA. The V end was cut by 1 base, the J end by 5 bases, with 6 bases between. This CDR3 contains 12 residues. For the CDR3, the DNA is TGTGCCAGCAGCTTAGGGGAACACGAGCAGTACCTC. It is translated as CASSLGEHEQYL.